This section outlines one T cell receptor beta chain sequence together with its context. This clone has more than one count but fewer than ten. Its antigen target is currently unknown. The input lacks base qualities; no much larger clone sits a single base away. Sequences SEHNR (CDR1) and FQNEAQ (CDR2) are obtained from the germline V gene (reference sequence). From the cysteine up to the phenylalanine, the CDR3 has a length of 15 residues. Left in the record is the CDR3 DNA by itself, 45 bases read in frame from the first base. V drops 5 bases and J drops 1 base, leaving 14 bases in between. The sample belongs to a study of beta chain features in type 1 diabetes listed by TCRdb under 2018. In the study overall: Mean age, gender distribution, total cell number and subset yield did not differ between patients and healthy donors. Across all samples, roughly 110,000,000 sorted cells were examined, and cell number per subset correlated strongly with RNA yield. In the study, recently diagnosed type 1 diabetes patients and matched healthy donors were compared on the TCRB repertoires of their sorted circulating CD4+ T cell subsets. Whereas all 30 or so donors provided naive and central memory subsets, regulatory and stem cell-like memory subsets were isolated from just 8 patients and about 8 healthy donors. Findings and caveats that apply to the study as a whole: Because cDNA was sequenced instead of genomic DNA, highly expressing activated cells could be over-represented, though the groups showed no difference in activation or CD3 levels. Fewer insertions and more nucleotide deletions at VDJ recombination sites were observed in patients with type 1 diabetes, implying thymic rearrangement abnormalities. Because small numbers of individuals were included in the HLA sub-analyses, any influence of HLA type on TCRB rearrangement was left unresolved. Type 1 diabetes patients showed a moderate but significant shortening of TCRB CDR3 length in all four CD4+ subsets. Shorter templates might be favored by PCR, yet because patient and control samples were amplified and corrected together, any such skew would affect both groups equally. Naive, central memory and regulatory TCRB repertoires appeared to be more similar among patients than among healthy donors.

All of the isolated RNA was reverse transcribed with the High Capacity cDNA Reverse Transcription Kit, so expressed TCRB transcripts were sequenced. Deep immunoSEQ sequencing was performed on naive, central memory and regulatory T cell samples, with an average of about 4 million total reads per sample. After sorted cells were lysed in RLT buffer, RNA was extracted with DNase-treated RNeasy Micro or Mini kits, with the choice depending on cell number. Each cell subset was processed on its own to prevent cross-contamination, while patient and healthy donor samples were processed together. Using the immunoSEQ multiplex PCR, TCRB sequences were amplified from cDNA into 87-bp fragments spanning the CDR3 region. Amplicons were sequenced on the Illumina HiSeq platform. The study's processing was this. PCR bias was computationally corrected using synthetic template baselines, reads within Hamming distance 2 were collapsed, and singletons that could not be merged were discarded. Reads were aligned against IMGT to assign V, D and J genes, CDR3 length and insertions or deletions at six rearrangement sites. Clonotype counts were normalized to sorted cell number within each subset before computing true diversity and Gini coefficients with the tcR R package. The overlap coefficient, calculated on TCRB nucleotide sequences, was used to measure repertoire sharing. Imported from immuneACCESS, the table was reduced by TCRdb to in-frame sequences with V and J called. These copies leave out some clones; in studies compared against another copy, an unresolved V gene accounts for under half, and the cause of the remainder is not known. V and J calls plus clone size are reproduced from that table; the DNA served to infer D and trimming. The sample table contains roughly 100,000 clones; only one count was recorded for approximately 30% of them. The ten largest clonotypes hold about 0.49% of the sample.

Each donor gave one peripheral blood draw, averaging approximately 0.11 L, which was collected into heparinised tubes. A BD FACSAria II was used to sort naive, central memory, regulatory and stem cell-like memory CD4+ T cells with a panel that included CD45RO, CCR7, CD25, CD127, CD95 and CD27. All sorted populations exceeded 98% purity. PBMCs were separated immediately by Lymphoprep density gradient centrifugation and were stained directly, without being cultured. To minimize batch effects, samples were stained and sorted in pairs, one healthy donor with one patient per experiment. The origin of this receptor is a woman aged 18 to 35 with type 1 diabetes. The material sequenced was central memory CD4+ T cells from blood. The receptor chain draws on TRBV7-9 and TRBJ1-1; the D gene identity is not certain. The DNA sequence is as follows: TGTGCCAGCAGCCCCTCTAGCCCTTGGAACACTGAAGCTTTCTTT. It translates to CASSPSSPWNTEAFF.